One and the same sample provided the 29 T cell receptor beta chains below, sequenced in a study of Graves' ophthalmopathy and Graves' hyperthyroidism. RNA transcripts yielded amplified TCR beta CDR3 regions. Second-round multiplex PCR came after a first-round RT-PCR that employed HTBI primers. One entry per CDR3 protein, called by TCRdb with MiXCR from the multiplex PCR reads. The data contain a few hundred thousand distinct CDR3 sequences, over 20% of them singletons. The sample comprised peripheral blood. The receptors here all came from a woman aged 18-29 years with stable Graves' hyperthyroidism.

This clonotype has just one count. This chain uses TRBV6-1 with TRBJ1-2; D unresolved. The CDR3 is 16 amino acids. Between the trimmed V and J ends, which lost 5 bases and 0 bases, there was a span of 16 bases. Germline V CDR1 and CDR2: MNHNS, SASEGT. DNA of the CDR3: TGTGCCAGCAGTAGCAGGCGGAGTTTGGCTAACTATGGCTACACCTTC. Translating gives CASSSRRSLANYGYTF.

This clonotype was seen ten or more times. V and J are TRBV6-5 and TRBJ2-5; TRBD1 is a possible D gene (6 bases). This CDR3 contains 14 residues. Germline V lookup: CDR1 MNHEY, CDR2 SVGAGI. The V and J ends lost 4 bases and 5 bases respectively, with 14 bases between them. CDR3 loop: CASSSLQGYETQYF. In nucleotides, the CDR3 is TGTGCCAGCAGTTCACTACAGGGCTATGAGACCCAGTACTTC.

This clonotype showed up just a few times. The rearrangement uses TRBV11-2 and TRBJ2-4, with a possible D match to TRBD2 (5 bases). Germline assignment: CDR1 SGHAT and CDR2 FQNNGV. The CDR3 is 12 amino acids. V was cut by 4 bases and J by 8 bases, with 9 bases left in between. For the CDR3, the DNA is TGTGCCAGCAGCTCCCCCGGGGACATTCAGTACTTC. Translation gives CASSSPGDIQYF.

This clonotype came up many times. The genes are TRBV19 and TRBJ2-6; a weak D match, TRBD1 (6 bases). The CDR3 has 16 residues. Deletions cut 5 bases from V and 3 bases from J, with 14 bases between. From germline, CDR1 is LNHDA and CDR2 SQIVND (reference sequence). CDR3 loop: CASSVDQGFGANVLTF. The CDR3 region has the DNA TGTGCCAGTAGTGTCGACCAGGGGTTTGGGGCCAACGTCCTGACTTTC. The full variable domain, completed using reference TRBV19 and TRBJ2-6, is DGGITQSPKYLFRKEGQNVTLSCEQNLNHDAMYWYRQDPGQGLRLIYYSQIVNDFQKGDIAEGYSVSREKKESFPLTVTSAQKNPTAFYLCASSVDQGFGANVLTFGAGSRLTVL.

The table lists this clonotype with many counts. Its ends do not fully match the called genes, so a read error is possible. The V gene is TRBV13, the J gene TRBJ2-7; TRBD1 or TRBD2 may be the D gene (5 bases each). The germline CDR1 and CDR2 sequences are PRHDT and FYEKMQ (reference sequence). The CDR3 sequence is 15 residues long. As DNA, the CDR3 is TGTGCCAGCGGCTTAGGGGCAGGGAGCTCCTACGAGCAGTACTTC. Translation: CASGLGAGSSYEQYF.

This clonotype was seen many times. This chain uses TRBV29-1 with TRBJ2-7; 9 bases are shared with TRBD1. There are 15 residues in the CDR3. Germline assignment: CDR1 SQVTM and CDR2 ANQGSEA. V was pared by 4 bases and J by 3 bases, with 10 bases of the junction left unmatched. The CDR3 DNA sequence: TGCAGCGTTGTGGGTGACAGGGGGGATTACTACGAGCAGTACTTC. It encodes CSVVGDRGDYYEQYF.

This clonotype was recorded at least ten times. This rearrangement joins TRBV20-1 to TRBJ1-5; 7 nucleotides line up with TRBD1. Germline trimming cut 7 bases from V and 5 bases from J; bases unmatched to any gene: 11. The CDR3 has 14 amino acids. The germline V gene encodes CDR1 DFQATT and CDR2 SNEGSKA (reference sequence). This chain's CDR3 is CSVNHGQAHQPQHF. CDR3 DNA: TGCAGTGTCAATCACGGACAGGCCCATCAGCCCCAGCATTTT.

J is TRBJ1-1 and V is TRBV6-2 or TRBV6-3, with a weak D call TRBD1 (6 bases). The CDR3 is made up of 17 amino acids. Deletions cut 0 bases from V and 5 bases from J, with 19 bases between. CDR1 and CDR2 from the germline V gene are MNHEY and SVGEGT. The CDR3 spells CASSYSIPDRRFTEAFF. CDR3 sequence (DNA): TGTGCCAGCAGTTACTCGATCCCGGACAGAAGGTTTACTGAAGCTTTCTTT.

About this clonotype itself: A read error may produce the germline difference seen at one junction end. The chain joins TRBV6-1 to TRBJ1-1, with 7 bases fitting TRBD1. In germline, CDR1 is MNHNS, CDR2 SASEGT. This CDR3 has 14 amino acids. This CDR3 reads CASSPQGGGTEACF. CDR3 coding DNA: TGTGCCAGCAGTCCCCAGGGAGGGGGCACTGAAGCTTGCTTT.

This clonotype was recorded many times. The J gene is TRBJ1-5, the V gene TRBV7-2, with D unresolved. CDR1 is SGHTA, CDR2 FQGNSA, per germline. The CDR3 runs 13 residues. Between the trimmed V and J ends, which lost 5 bases and 4 bases, there was a span of 9 bases. The CDR3 nucleotides are TGTGCCAGCAGCCCGCATCAAAATCAGCCCCAGCATTTT. Translation gives CASSPHQNQPQHF.

The chain has TRBV3-1 and TRBJ2-5; possibly TRBD2 for D (6 bases). Germline CDR1 LGHDT, CDR2 YNNKEL (reference sequence). Trimming stripped 0 bases from V and 2 bases from J, with 10 bases between. This CDR3 comprises 15 residues. CDR3 bases: TGTGCCAGCAGCCAAGACTGGGGGGATCAAGAGACCCAGTACTTC. This gives the protein CASSQDWGDQETQYF.

The V gene is TRBV5-1, the J gene TRBJ2-3; 7 positions agree with TRBD2. Germline V gene lookup returns CDR1 SGHRS and CDR2 YFSETQ. The length of the CDR3 is 15 residues. V was pared by 0 bases and J by 2 bases, with 3 bases of the junction left unmatched. The CDR3 DNA reads as TGCGCCAGCAGCTTGGGCGGGAGCCCCACAGATACGCAGTATTTT. It is translated as CASSLGGSPTDTQYF.

At least ten counts were recorded for this clonotype. The chain carries TRBV19 and TRBJ1-5, with D possibly TRBD1 on 5 matching bases. V was pared by 4 bases and J by 0 bases, with 13 bases between. Germline loops: CDR1 LNHDA, CDR2 SQIVND (reference sequence). CDR3 length: 16 amino acids. The DNA for the CDR3 is TGTGCCAGTAGTACGGGACCTTTTCGTAGCAATCAGCCCCAGCATTTT. Its translation is CASSTGPFRSNQPQHF.

This clonotype was found many times. The J gene is TRBJ1-5, the V gene TRBV20-1; D gene ambiguous. CDR1 DFQATT and CDR2 SNEGSKA come from the germline V gene (reference sequence). The V and J ends lost 5 bases and 2 bases respectively, with 13 bases between them. The CDR3 is made up of 14 amino acids. The CDR3 coding sequence is TGCAGTGCTGTGGCCGGGTCCGGCAATCAGCCCCAGCATTTT. Translation gives CSAVAGSGNQPQHF.

This clonotype was seen many times. This rearrangement joins TRBV6-1 to TRBJ2-7, with a weak D call TRBD2 (5 bases). The CDR3 runs 14 residues. The germline CDR1 and CDR2 sequences are MNHNS and SASEGT. The V end lost 3 bases, the J end lost 3 bases, and 12 bases lay between the germline ends. The CDR3 region is CASSDGGSYYEQYF. The CDR3 nucleotides are TGTGCCAGCAGTGACGGAGGTAGCTACTACGAGCAGTACTTC.

This clonotype was seen at least ten times. The chain recombines TRBV19 with TRBJ2-2, with unresolved D. The CDR3 is 15 residues long. The V end was cut by 2 bases, the J end by 0 bases, with 7 bases between. Per the germline V gene, CDR1 is LNHDA and CDR2 is SQIVND (reference sequence). CDR3 in amino acids: CASSILRTNTGELFF. The CDR3 nucleotides are TGTGCCAGTAGTATACTACGGACGAACACCGGGGAGCTGTTTTTT.

This clonotype appeared many times. The CDR3 DNA reads TGCAGCGTTGAGGAGGGCGACTACGAGCAGTACTTC. It yields the protein CSVEEGDYEQYF. The chain employs TRBV29-1 and TRBJ2-7, with TRBD2 as a possible D gene (6 bases). The V and J ends lost 3 bases and 3 bases respectively, with 9 bases between them. This CDR3 is 12 amino acids long. CDR1 and CDR2 from the germline V gene are SQVTM and ANQGSEA.

CDR3 DNA sequence: TGTGCCAGCAGTCCCCAGGGGTCGAACACTGAAGCTTTCTTT. It encodes CASSPQGSNTEAFF. The chain recombines TRBV14 with TRBJ1-1; perhaps TRBD1 as D (6 bases). The CDR3 spans 14 residues. From germline, CDR1 is SGHDN and CDR2 FVKESK. Trimming took 6 bases from V and 1 from J, leaving 12 bases between them.

There are a few counts of this clonotype. V gene TRBV6-1 combines with J gene TRBJ1-1, with a tentative D call TRBD1 (5 bases). The germline V gene has CDR1 MNHNS and CDR2 SASEGT. The CDR3 length is 14 residues. V gave up 4 bases and J gave up 4 bases, with 13 bases separating them. The CDR3 reads CASSAQVEGTEAFF. The CDR3 region has the DNA TGTGCCAGCAGTGCACAGGTCGAGGGCACTGAAGCTTTCTTT.

This clonotype came up many times. V gene TRBV27 combines with J gene TRBJ2-7; D is unresolved. Germline V lookup: CDR1 MNHEY, CDR2 SMNVEV (reference sequence). V dropped 5 bases and J dropped 2 bases, with 7 bases sitting between them. The CDR3 is 12 residues long. The CDR3 nucleotides are TGTGCCAGCAGTCCCCTTACCTACGAGCAGTACTTC. This codes for CASSPLTYEQYF.

This clonotype has at least ten counts. V and J are TRBV11-2 and TRBJ1-6, with 7 bases that match TRBD1. The CDR3 contains 15 residues. Unmatched junction bases numbered 4, after V lost 3 bases and J lost 5 bases. Germline CDR1 SGHAT, CDR2 FQNNGV. DNA for the CDR3: TGTGCCAGCAGCTTCCAGGGGGGGAATAATTCACCCCTCCACTTT. This sequence encodes CASSFQGGNNSPLHF.

Turning to this clonotype: As the CDR3 is not closed by the conserved phenylalanine or tryptophan, this likely results from a read error. This chain links TRBV7-2 with TRBJ1-1; D is ambiguous. Trimming removed 3 bases at V and 2 bases at J, with 7 bases between. The CDR3 runs to 13 residues. Germline CDR1 is SGHTA and CDR2 is FQGNSA. The chain's CDR3 is CASSFTRNTEAFL. Written as DNA, the CDR3 is TGTGCCAGCAGCTTTACCAGAAACACTGAAGCTTTCTTG.

A few counts support this clonotype. This chain uses TRBV19 with TRBJ2-4; a weak D match, TRBD2 (7 bases). Trimming pared 6 bases from V and 0 bases from J, leaving 18 bases between. The germline V gene encodes CDR1 LNHDA and CDR2 SQIVND (reference sequence). This CDR3 contains 17 residues. The CDR3 nucleotides are TGTGCCAGTAGCCTAGGGGGGGGTAGAGAAGCCAAAAACATTCAGTACTTC. It is translated as CASSLGGGREAKNIQYF.

Regarding this clonotype: This may stem from a read error, because a much larger clone lies one nucleotide away. The CDR3 region is CATSRGKRNTGELCF. The CDR3 DNA follows: TGTGCCACCAGCAGAGGTAAAAGGAACACCGGGGAGCTGTGTTTT. The chain carries TRBV15 and TRBJ2-2, with a weak D call TRBD2 (5 bases). The CDR3 totals 15 residues. Germline loops: CDR1 LNHNV, CDR2 YYDKDF (reference sequence).

This clonotype has ten or more counts. The V and J genes are TRBV7-2 and TRBJ1-1; D uncertain. Germline values: CDR1 SGHTA, CDR2 FQGNSA. The CDR3 extends over 13 amino acids. V was shortened by 5 bases and J by 11 bases, with 18 bases between the two germline ends. CDR3 DNA sequence: TGTGCCAGCAGCCTGTACCCGCGGGCGGGGGCTTTCTTT. This codes for CASSLYPRAGAFF.

There are many counts of this clonotype. The rearrangement links TRBV5-5 to TRBJ1-1, with a possible D match to TRBD1 (5 bases). CDR1 is SGHKS, CDR2 YYEKEE, per germline (reference sequence). V lost 4 bases and J lost 1, with 11 bases in between. This CDR3 is 14 amino acids long. The CDR3 nucleotides read TGTGCCAGCAGCAGGGACCCTCGGAACACTGAAGCTTTCTTT. Protein: CASSRDPRNTEAFF.

This clonotype came up many times. CDR3 sequence reads: CASSFRGPHETQYF. DNA for the CDR3: TGCGCCAGCAGCTTCAGGGGCCCTCACGAGACCCAGTACTTC. The rearrangement uses TRBV5-1 and TRBJ2-5; possible D gene TRBD1, 6 bases. The germline V gene encodes CDR1 SGHRS and CDR2 YFSETQ. Between the trimmed V and J ends, which lost 2 bases and 5 bases, there was a span of 13 bases. This CDR3 is built from 14 residues.

This clonotype appeared many times. The gene calls are TRBV12-3 or TRBV12-4 and TRBJ1-1; D is perhaps TRBD1 (6 bases). V dropped 3 bases and J dropped 3 bases, with 17 bases sitting between them. The CDR3 is 16 amino acids. The CDR3 protein is CASSFRLNRVDTEAFF. The CDR3 coding sequence is TGTGCCAGCAGTTTCCGTCTGAACAGGGTTGACACTGAAGCTTTCTTT.

At least ten counts were recorded for this clonotype. The chain employs TRBV6-1 and TRBJ1-2; 7 bases fit TRBD1. This CDR3 spans 13 amino acids. Germline V gene lookup returns CDR1 MNHNS and CDR2 SASEGT. The V segment lost 3 bases and the J segment 8 bases; nucleotides outside the gene matches: 6. The CDR3 sequence is CASSDTGVGGYTF. The CDR3 region has the DNA TGTGCCAGCAGTGATACAGGGGTCGGAGGCTACACCTTC.